This T cell receptor (beta chain) derives from a study of human T cells and chemical hapten exposure. Looking at the study overall: Across samples, TCR yields varied, mostly owing to small differences in pooled library volumes.

Within the library, unique molecular identifiers were attached to each individual cDNA molecule. Per the study methods: 95,638 TCRs per sample was the median, with a range of roughly 20,000 to 750,000. MiXCR was run by TCRdb on the 5' RACE reads, yielding one entry per CDR3 protein. The V and J calls follow TCRdb's processing rather than the paper's. The data contain around 82,000 distinct CDR3 sequences, approximately 7.7% of them singletons. This clonotype was counted only a few times. Before extraction, the whole blood was not fractionated, and total RNA was taken from it. V gave up 4 bases and J gave up 1 base, with 10 bases separating them. The CDR3 length is 13 residues. Per the germline V gene, CDR1 is SQVTM and CDR2 is ANQGSEA.

The origin of this receptor is a male donor in good health. J is TRBJ2-5 and V is TRBV29-1; D is perhaps TRBD1 or TRBD2 (5 bases each). The CDR3 spells CSVVGRTQETQYF. DNA of the CDR3: TGCAGCGTTGTGGGACGGACCCAAGAGACCCAGTACTTC.